This TCR beta chain is from a study of glioma-infiltrating T cells after dendritic cell vaccination. Germline CDR1 SGHTA, CDR2 FQGNSA. This CDR3 is built from 16 residues. Trimming removed 1 base at V and 4 bases at J, with 14 bases between. TCRdb's copy holds only in-frame clones and misses some; the assay was immunoSEQ multiplex PCR. The table includes 2,000 to 2,500 clones, just over 75% detected once. The time point: after dendritic cell vaccination, including at tumor progression/relapse. Autologous tumor lysate was loaded overnight onto monocyte-derived dendritic cells grown about seven days with IL-4 and GM-CSF.

The V and J genes are TRBV7-2 and TRBJ1-5; D is perhaps TRBD1 (5 bases). The starting material was tumor tissue, obtained after dendritic cell vaccination. The source is a human donor with glioblastoma. CDR3 region: CASSLGGDWRNQPQHF. For the CDR3, the DNA is TGTGCCAGCAGCTTAGGGGGCGACTGGAGAAATCAGCCCCAGCATTTT.